This is a list of T cell receptor beta chains from one sample in a study of glioma-infiltrating T cells after dendritic cell vaccination. Using immunoSEQ multiplex PCR, the repertoire was profiled, and TCRdb retains in-frame clones only, with some absent. This sample yields about 87,000 clones, of which less than 90% are seen a single time; around 7% belongs to the top ten. This material consisted of blood, taken after dendritic cell vaccination. Every receptor here comes from a human donor with glioblastoma. CDR3s include the opening cysteine and the closing phenylalanine or tryptophan.

V: TRBV7-2; J: TRBJ2-7; CDR3: CASSLGGRGANEQYF
V: TRBV9; J: TRBJ1-2; CDR3: CASSVGLSGQGLGYTF
V: TRBV7-9; J: TRBJ1-2; CDR3: CASSQTVSGYTF
V: TRBV5-1; J: TRBJ2-3; CDR3: CASSLATDTQYF
V: TRBV6-6; J: TRBJ2-7; CDR3: CASSYSGAGFYEQYF
V: TRBV30; J: TRBJ1-4; CDR3: CAWTGNGEKLFF
V: TRBV2; J: TRBJ2-2; CDR3: CASSESATSPGELFF
V: TRBV6-5; J: TRBJ2-1; CDR3: CASTQTDSSYNEQFF
V: TRBV9; J: TRBJ1-1; CDR3: CASSVGLGGQGEAFF
V: TRBV7-9; J: TRBJ1-3; CDR3: CASSTRQGGNTIYF
V: TRBV14; J: TRBJ2-3; CDR3: CASSQDSERGSHDTQYF
V: TRBV6-4; J: TRBJ2-7; CDR3: CASTQGLTRGTCYEQYF
V: TRBV6-5; J: TRBJ1-6; CDR3: CASSIPGTPLHF
V: TRBV7-2; J: TRBJ2-7; CDR3: CASSPRPIKGLSYEQYF
V: TRBV18; J: TRBJ2-3; CDR3: CASSQTSGGSGDTQYF
V: TRBV11-2; J: TRBJ1-4; CDR3: CASSFAGDEKLFF
V: TRBV30; J: TRBJ2-2; CDR3: CAWSQRQGYTGELFF
V: TRBV2; J: TRBJ1-1; CDR3: CASSARENTEAFF
V: TRBV29-1; J: TRBJ1-2; CDR3: CSVPTAGQGTGGYTF
V: TRBV5-1; J: TRBJ2-5; CDR3: CASSTGQSQGTQYF
V: TRBV15; J: TRBJ2-6; CDR3: CATSNGSRSGANVLTF
V: TRBV29-1; J: TRBJ1-1; CDR3: CSVSDRASTEAFF
V: TRBV7-3; J: TRBJ2-1; CDR3: CASSPEVIPPYNEQFF
V: TRBV11-2; J: TRBJ2-1; CDR3: CASSISGGPGNEQFF
V: TRBV10-3; J: TRBJ2-7; CDR3: CAISGKAGATYYEQYF
V: TRBV5-1; J: TRBJ2-7; CDR3: CASSGQGASYEQYF
V: TRBV7-3; J: TRBJ1-1; CDR3: CASSLNRQVGTEAFF
V: TRBV6-6; J: TRBJ1-4; CDR3: CASSYDRLNEKLFF
V: TRBV19; J: TRBJ1-6; CDR3: CASRTGTSSSPLHF
V: TRBV5-1; J: TRBJ2-7; CDR3: CASRLDGTGGYEQYF
V: TRBV6-5; J: TRBJ2-3; CDR3: CASSYAGSTDTQYF
V: TRBV29-1; J: TRBJ2-7; CDR3: CSVPGQGFGGEQYF
V: TRBV11-1; J: TRBJ1-1; CDR3: CASSLTGKNTEAFF
V: TRBV11-1; J: TRBJ2-7; CDR3: CASSFLTSGGIDEQYF
V: TRBV6-6; J: TRBJ2-7; CDR3: CASSYVGTGEYEQYF
V: TRBV7-2; J: TRBJ1-2; CDR3: CASSPLWDRENYGYTF
V: TRBV4-2; J: TRBJ1-2; CDR3: CASSQAPSNYGYTF
V: TRBV4-1; J: TRBJ1-2; CDR3: CASSQEITRDKSYGYTF
V: TRBV19; J: TRBJ1-6; CDR3: CASSIAGLNNSPLHF
V: TRBV9; J: TRBJ1-1; CDR3: CASSVGPGQEAFF
V: TRBV6-5; J: TRBJ1-5; CDR3: CASSYGVRQQPQHF
V: TRBV27; J: TRBJ1-2; CDR3: CASRKSQGDGYTF
V: TRBV4-2; J: TRBJ2-3; CDR3: CASSPRGGEVDTQYF
V: TRBV18; J: TRBJ1-1; CDR3: CASSPEPESTEAFF
V: TRBV11-3; J: TRBJ2-1; CDR3: CASSSEDRGLSSEQFF
V: TRBV6-1; J: TRBJ2-5; CDR3: CASGDFLPRETQYF
V: TRBV2; J: TRBJ1-1; CDR3: CASKGQRNTEAFF
V: TRBV7-9; J: TRBJ1-1; CDR3: CASSLEPLEAFF
V: TRBV27; J: TRBJ2-3; CDR3: CASSLLSSGGLTDTQYF
V: TRBV5-1; J: TRBJ1-1; CDR3: CASSSSTGGTEAFF
V: TRBV7-3; J: TRBJ2-1; CDR3: CASSLEGGAYNEQFF
V: TRBV5-1; J: TRBJ2-3; CDR3: CASSLQRGGTDTQYF
V: TRBV7-8; J: TRBJ2-7; CDR3: CASSPLLYEQYF
V: TRBV5-1; J: TRBJ2-2; CDR3: CASSFTDHTGELFF
V: TRBV30; J: TRBJ2-1; CDR3: CAWSVFRNEQFF
V: TRBV30; J: TRBJ2-1; CDR3: CAWREIDRNNEQFF